This T cell receptor beta chain was identified during a study of control samples from healthy donors and cancer patients. The V and J ends lost 3 bases and 6 bases respectively, with 20 bases between them. The CDR3 totals 16 residues. The germline V gene encodes CDR1 SEHNR and CDR2 FQNEAQ (reference sequence). Profiled with immunoSEQ multiplex PCR; TCRdb holds only in-frame clones, not every one. The data hold tens of thousands of clones, with approximately 91% observed a single time. The clonotype was recovered from a man aged 50 or older with lung cancer. Material: PBMCs. The chain combines TRBV7-9 with TRBJ1-2; D might be TRBD1 (6 bases). The CDR3 DNA is TGTGCCAGCAGCTTCCCCCTAACGGGGGGCAATAATGGCTACACCTTC. Protein: CASSFPLTGGNNGYTF.